What follows are 12 T cell receptor beta chains derived from one specimen sequenced in a study of cytomegalovirus exposure and HLA in healthy donors. The PCR used 60 Vbeta and 13 Jbeta primers. Repertoires were generated with immunoSEQ multiplex PCR, while TCRdb's copy carries only in-frame clones and drops some. The profile shows 90,000 to 120,000 clones, around 78% of them singletons. The sample taken for sequencing was PBMCs. The receptors were gathered from a man in his thirties or forties in good health and CMV-seronegative.

The rearrangement uses TRBV27 and TRBJ2-4; 11 positions match TRBD1. Looked up from germline, CDR1 is MNHEY and CDR2 is SMNVEV (reference sequence). Germline trimming cut 10 bases from V and 7 bases from J; bases unmatched to any gene: 6. CDR3 size: 13 residues. The CDR3 reads CATGQGADNIQYF. As DNA, the CDR3 is TGTGCCACAGGACAGGGGGCAGATAACATTCAGTACTTC.

The J gene is TRBJ2-3, the V gene TRBV4-1, with TRBD1 as a possible D gene (5 bases). TRBJ1-5 matches the DNA end more closely, so the J call is doubtful. There are 16 residues in the CDR3. CDR1 is MGHRA, CDR2 YSYEKL, per germline. As DNA, the CDR3 is TGCGCCAGCAGCCCGGACAAAGCGCGTGGCACAGATACGCAGCATTTT. Its translation is CASSPDKARGTDTQHF.

This rearrangement joins TRBV5-1 to TRBJ2-3; unclear D gene. The CDR3 length is 16 residues. Trimming stripped 0 bases from V and 1 base from J, with 12 bases between. Germline CDR1 SGHRS, CDR2 YFSETQ. The CDR3: CASSLAMLGGTDTQYF. In DNA, the CDR3 is TGCGCCAGCAGCTTGGCCATGCTAGGAGGCACAGATACGCAGTATTTT.

The rearrangement joins TRBV30 to TRBJ2-5, with a tentative D call TRBD1 (5 bases). The assigned J gene may be wrong: the sequence end matches TRBJ2-7 better. The CDR3 extends over 12 amino acids. Per the germline V gene, CDR1 is GTSNPN and CDR2 is SVGIG (reference sequence). CDR3 protein: CAWSDLRVEQYF. CDR3 DNA: TGTGCCTGGAGTGACCTCAGGGTCGAGCAGTACTTC.

The chain joins TRBV19 to TRBJ2-2; TRBD2 agrees at 13 bases. The CDR3 is made up of 20 amino acids. Losses at the gene ends were 4 bases for V and 0 bases for J; bases not matched to a gene: 11. Germline V lookup: CDR1 LNHDA, CDR2 SQIVND (reference sequence). As DNA, the CDR3 is TGTGCCAGTAGTACTACCCCATACACTAGCGGGGGGGCGAACACCGGGGAGCTGTTTTTT. This gives the protein CASSTTPYTSGGANTGELFF.

V is TRBV2 and J is TRBJ2-2, with a weak D call TRBD2 (5 bases). Looked up from germline, CDR1 is SNHLY and CDR2 is FYNNEI. The CDR3 runs to 13 residues. V was shortened by 8 bases and J by 2 bases, with 9 bases between the two germline ends. DNA for the CDR3: TGTGCCAGCGGACTCTCAAACACCGGGGAGCTGTTTTTT. Translated: CASGLSNTGELFF.

This clone was recorded once. The chain recombines TRBV13 with TRBJ1-2; tentatively, D is TRBD1 (5 bases). The CDR3 is made up of 15 amino acids. The germline V gene encodes CDR1 PRHDT and CDR2 FYEKMQ (reference sequence). The V and J ends lost 1 base and 1 base respectively, with 10 bases between them. The CDR3 nucleotides are TGTGCCAGCAGCTTAGAGGGCAGGGATAACTATGGCTACACCTTC. Its protein is CASSLEGRDNYGYTF.

V is TRBV5-1 and J is TRBJ1-4; 7 positions match TRBD1. With 1 base clipped from V and 2 bases from J, the junction kept 2 bases outside the gene matches. Per germline, CDR1 SGHRS and CDR2 YFSETQ. The CDR3 loop spans 15 amino acids. DNA for the CDR3: TGCGCCAGCAGCTTGCAGGGGGGTACTAATGAAAAACTGTTTTTT. Its protein product is CASSLQGGTNEKLFF. Full variable domain (missing parts from reference TRBV5-1 and TRBJ1-4): KAGVTQTPRYLIKTRGQQVTLSCSPISGHRSVSWYQQTPGQGLQFLFEYFSETQRNKGNFPGRFSGRQFSNSRSEMNVSTLELGDSALYLCASSLQGGTNEKLFFGSGTQLSVL.

This sequence joins TRBV9 and TRBJ2-5, with 13 bases lining up with TRBD2. The J call may be mistaken, given a closer DNA end match to TRBJ2-7. The CDR3 spans 15 residues. Germline V lookup: CDR1 SGDLS, CDR2 YYNGEE. CDR3 DNA: TGTGCCAGCAGCGTAGGCGGGACTAGCGGGGCCGAGCAGTACTTC. Its translation: CASSVGGTSGAEQYF.

This clone appeared a few times. The chain uses TRBV7-3 and TRBJ2-1; D is undetermined. CDR1 SGHTA and CDR2 FQGTGA come from the germline V gene. Trimming took 0 bases from V and 0 from J, leaving 9 bases between them. The CDR3 is made up of 16 amino acids. The CDR3 region is CASSLTGSRSYNEQFF. The CDR3 DNA follows: TGTGCCAGCAGCTTAACGGGCAGCCGCTCCTACAATGAGCAGTTCTTC.

The V call is TRBV10-3, the J call TRBJ2-2, with 15 nucleotides matching TRBD2. The CDR3 is made up of 15 amino acids. Germline lookup yields CDR1 ENHRY and CDR2 SYGVKD. The junction had 2 bases not matched to a gene; V was cut back by 7 bases and J by 5 bases. The CDR3 spells CAINGLAGGTGELFF. The CDR3 DNA is TGTGCCATCAATGGACTAGCGGGGGGGACCGGGGAGCTGTTTTTT.

V gene TRBV28 combines with J gene TRBJ1-2; D possibly corresponds to TRBD1 (6 bases). CDR3 length: 16 residues. Trimming removed 2 bases at V and 1 base at J, with 14 bases between. Germline lookup yields CDR1 MDHEN and CDR2 SYDVKM. The CDR3 sequence is CASSLRGGGVNYGYTF. DNA of the CDR3: TGTGCCAGCAGTTTAAGGGGAGGGGGGGTTAACTATGGCTACACCTTC.